Sequencing of this TCR beta chain was carried out in a study of glioma-infiltrating T cells after dendritic cell vaccination. Unmatched junction bases numbered 11, after V lost 7 bases and J lost 6 bases. Germline V gene sequence: CDR1 SQVTM, CDR2 ANQGSEA. This CDR3 has 14 amino acids. The primer mix had 60 V beta and 13 J beta primers. TCRdb's table, derived via immunoSEQ multiplex PCR, lists solely in-frame clones and lacks some. This table holds about 520 clones, about nine tenths found once. The sample consisted of tumor tissue, taken before dendritic cell vaccination. The sequence derives from a human donor with glioblastoma. The chain couples TRBV29-1 to TRBJ2-1; 8 bases map to TRBD1. The CDR3 here is CSAETGTGGNEQFF. In DNA form, the CDR3 reads TGCAGCGCCGAGACGGGAACAGGGGGCAATGAGCAGTTCTTC.